Shown below are 31 T cell receptor beta chains from a single sample sequenced in a study of T cell clones after liver transplantation. Some clones are missing from TCRdb's copy, which holds only in-frame ones; the method was immunoSEQ multiplex PCR. The data contain 65,000 to 70,000 clones, 92% of them singletons. The starting material was CD4+ T cells from blood, obtained around 27 months after liver transplant. Receptors originate from a human patient who received a liver transplant. Part of the T cell pool may stem from the graft donor.

The chain uses TRBV5-1 and TRBJ1-4, with TRBD1 identical over 9 bases. Germline V CDR1 and CDR2: SGHRS, YFSETQ. This CDR3 region has 16 residues. V lost 1 base and J lost 0; bases outside the gene matches: 1. The CDR3 nucleotides read TGCGCCAGCAGCTTGACAGGGGGCACAACTAATGAAAAACTGTTTTTT. Protein sequence: CASSLTGGTTNEKLFF.

The chain uses TRBV9 and TRBJ2-2; 7 bases match TRBD1. Germline values: CDR1 SGDLS, CDR2 YYNGEE. V lost 0 bases, J lost 6 bases, and 5 bases stayed unmatched. The CDR3 covers 15 residues. CDR3 amino acids: CASSVGTQGAGELFF. CDR3 DNA: TGTGCCAGCAGCGTAGGGACGCAGGGGGCCGGGGAGCTGTTTTTT.

The chain has TRBV9 and TRBJ2-7; 7 nucleotides line up with TRBD2. After removal of 2 bases from V and 2 bases from J, the junction contained 4 bases not matched to a gene. CDR3 length equals 14 residues. CDR1 is SGDLS and CDR2 is YYNGEE in the germline V gene. In nucleotides, the CDR3 is TGTGCCAGCAGCGTGGGGGGGGACCCCTACGAGCAGTACTTC. Its translation is CASSVGGDPYEQYF.

V is TRBV5-1 and J is TRBJ2-1; 9 bases line up with TRBD2. J was trimmed by 2 bases and V by 0 bases; bases with no gene match: 3. Per germline, CDR1 SGHRS and CDR2 YFSETQ. The CDR3 consists of 16 residues. In DNA form, the CDR3 reads TGCGCCAGCAGCTTGGTGGCGGGAGGGCCCTACAATGAGCAGTTCTTC. As protein: CASSLVAGGPYNEQFF.

The chain recombines TRBV6-6 with TRBJ1-2; D gene ambiguous. The CDR3 sequence is 16 residues long. Looked up from germline, CDR1 is MNHNY and CDR2 is SVGAGI (reference sequence). V dropped 0 bases and J dropped 0 bases, with 11 bases sitting between them. This CDR3 reads CASSYSADSPNYGYTF. The CDR3 bases are TGTGCCAGCAGTTACTCGGCCGATAGCCCTAACTATGGCTACACCTTC.

The chain carries TRBV25-1 and TRBJ2-5; D not resolved. Trimming left V 3 bases short and J 1 base short, with 18 bases between. The CDR3 covers 17 residues. Germline CDR1 and CDR2: MGHDK and SYGVNS. In DNA, the CDR3 is TGTGCCAGCAGTGATAACGGGCACGTACCAGTCCAAGAGACCCAGTACTTC. Its translation is CASSDNGHVPVQETQYF.

The chain recombines TRBV11-2 with TRBJ2-2; the D gene is possibly TRBD2 (6 bases). The ends were cut back, 1 base at V and 1 base at J, with 16 bases in the middle. The CDR3 sequence is 18 residues long. The germline V gene has CDR1 SGHAT and CDR2 FQNNGV. The chain's CDR3 is CASSLANRLAMNTGELFF. Written as DNA, the CDR3 is TGTGCCAGCAGCTTAGCTAATCGGCTAGCGATGAACACCGGGGAGCTGTTTTTT. The variable domain in full, completed from reference TRBV11-2 and TRBJ2-2, reads EAGVAQSPRYKIIEKRQSVAFWCNPISGHATLYWYQQILGQGPKLLIQFQNNGVVDDSQLPKDRFSAERLKGVDSTLKIQPAKLEDSAVYLCASSLANRLAMNTGELFFGEGSRLTVL.

The chain recombines TRBV11-3 with TRBJ2-7; 9 positions match TRBD1. The CDR3 runs to 14 residues. With 5 bases clipped from V and 6 bases from J, the junction kept 8 bases outside the gene matches. The germline V gene has CDR1 SGHNT and CDR2 YENEEA. The CDR3 loop is CASSRGTGKAEQYF. The CDR3, as DNA: TGTGCCAGCAGCCGCGGGACAGGGAAGGCCGAGCAGTACTTC. Looking up the rest from reference TRBV11-3 and TRBJ2-7 gives the full variable domain: EAGVVQSPRYKIIEKKQPVAFWCNPISGHNTLYWYLQNLGQGPELLIRYENEEAVDDSQLPKDRFSAERLKGVDSTLKIQPAELGDSAVYLCASSRGTGKAEQYFGPGTRLTVT.

The chain has TRBV2 and TRBJ1-1; D possibly corresponds to TRBD1 (5 bases). There are 14 residues in the CDR3. Per germline, CDR1 SNHLY and CDR2 FYNNEI. Trimming removed 4 bases at V and 3 bases at J, with 12 bases between. CDR3 protein: CASSGAREDTEAFF. CDR3 nucleotide sequence: TGTGCCAGCAGTGGAGCCAGGGAGGACACTGAAGCTTTCTTT.

This chain links TRBV29-1 with TRBJ2-2; no firm D call. CDR1 SQVTM and CDR2 ANQGSEA come from the germline V gene. Deletions cut 3 bases from V and 7 bases from J, with 9 bases between. The length of the CDR3 is 12 residues. This CDR3 reads CSVEQSIGELFF. The CDR3 DNA follows: TGCAGCGTTGAGCAGAGCATCGGGGAGCTGTTTTTT.

The chain uses TRBV2 and TRBJ2-5; TRBD1 is a possible D gene (5 bases). V lost 3 bases and J 5 bases, leaving 16 bases between the germline ends. Per the germline V gene, CDR1 is SNHLY and CDR2 is FYNNEI. The CDR3 length is 15 residues. As DNA, the CDR3 is TGTGCCAGCAGTGACAGGGCGCGAGCTGTTGAGACCCAGTACTTC. Translated, it gives CASSDRARAVETQYF.

The chain uses TRBV7-9 and TRBJ2-3; 7 bases agree with TRBD2. Per the germline V gene, CDR1 is SEHNR and CDR2 is FQNEAQ (reference sequence). This CDR3 is built from 15 residues. J gave up 1 base and V 5 bases, and 6 bases lay outside the gene matches. The chain's CDR3 is CASSLGLPGTDTQYF. Written as DNA, the CDR3 is TGTGCCAGCAGCCTGGGACTACCCGGCACAGATACGCAGTATTTT.

The J gene is TRBJ2-1, the V gene TRBV4-1, with D perhaps assigned TRBD1 or TRBD2 (5 bases each). Germline-derived CDR1 and CDR2 are MGHRA and YSYEKL. The ends were cut back, 3 bases at V and 3 bases at J, with 15 bases in the middle. The CDR3 consists of 16 residues. In nucleotides, the CDR3 is TGCGCCAGCAGCCAGACTGAGGGGTGGGGCTACAATGAGCAGTTCTTC. It yields the protein CASSQTEGWGYNEQFF.

This chain connects TRBV15 to TRBJ1-4; D is ambiguous. The CDR3 is 16 amino acids. Germline loops: CDR1 LNHNV, CDR2 YYDKDF (reference sequence). The V end lost 5 bases, the J end lost 5 bases, and 18 bases lay between the germline ends. The CDR3 spells CATSGSRGGQNEKLFF. CDR3 coding DNA: TGTGCCACCAGCGGCTCACGAGGCGGGCAGAATGAAAAACTGTTTTTT.

The chain recombines TRBV9 with TRBJ1-1, with TRBD1 identical over 8 bases. V gave up 2 bases and J gave up 10 bases; unmatched junction bases: 16. Germline CDR1 SGDLS, CDR2 YYNGEE. This CDR3 region has 16 residues. CDR3 DNA sequence: TGTGCCAGCAGCGTCTCCTCCACTAACAGGGGGGCATCAGCTTTCTTT. Its protein product is CASSVSSTNRGASAFF.

The chain carries TRBV9 and TRBJ1-3; D possibly corresponds to TRBD1 (5 bases). V was cut by 0 bases and J by 7 bases, with 8 bases left in between. CDR1 and CDR2 (germline): SGDLS, YYNGEE. This CDR3 region has 13 residues. The chain's CDR3 is CASSVAPGNTIYF. The CDR3 DNA reads as TGTGCCAGCAGCGTAGCCCCAGGGAACACCATATATTTT.

The chain carries TRBV7-3 and TRBJ2-1, with 9 bases matching TRBD2. CDR3 length: 16 amino acids. In germline, CDR1 is SGHTA, CDR2 FQGTGA. V shed 4 bases and J 8 bases; nucleotides not matched to a gene: 12. The CDR3 here is CASSSQPGLALHEQFF. For the CDR3, the DNA is TGTGCCAGCAGCTCACAACCGGGACTAGCTCTTCATGAGCAGTTCTTC.

The chain combines TRBV6-1 with TRBJ2-2; D ambiguous. The CDR3 runs to 14 residues. Trimming left V 2 bases short and J 1 base short, with 5 bases between. CDR1 and CDR2 (germline): MNHNS, SASEGT. The CDR3 sequence is CASSEQLNTGELFF. CDR3 DNA: TGTGCCAGCAGTGAACAGTTGAACACCGGGGAGCTGTTTTTT.

This chain connects TRBV18 to TRBJ1-2; D is unclear. The CDR3 is made up of 13 amino acids. Trimming took off 3 bases at V and 5 bases at J, with 10 bases between the two ends. Germline loops: CDR1 KGHSH, CDR2 LQKENI. CDR3 sequence reads: CASSPQDRYGYTF. DNA of the CDR3: TGTGCCAGCTCACCCCAGGACCGATATGGCTACACCTTC. Full variable domain (outside the CDR3, taken from reference TRBV18 and TRBJ1-2): NAGVMQNPRHLVRRRGQEARLRCSPMKGHSHVYWYRQLPEEGLKFMVYLQKENIIDESGMPKERFSAEFPKEGPSILRIQQVVRGDSAAYFCASSPQDRYGYTFGSGTRLTVV.

This clone was recorded only once. The genes are TRBV28 and TRBJ2-7; D is unclear. V gave up 4 bases and J gave up 5 bases, with 15 bases separating them. Germline V gene data show CDR1 as MDHEN and CDR2 as SYDVKM. CDR3 length: 14 amino acids. The chain's CDR3 is CASSSGPIANEQYF. For the CDR3, the DNA is TGTGCCAGCAGTTCCGGGCCCATAGCCAACGAGCAGTACTTC.

The rearrangement joins TRBV28 to TRBJ2-7; TRBD1 might be the D (5 bases). CDR1 is MDHEN and CDR2 is SYDVKM in the germline V gene. The CDR3 is made up of 17 amino acids. V lost 5 bases, J lost 3 bases, and 23 bases lay in between. The CDR3 DNA reads TGTGCCAGCAGTCCGGCACTGGGATTCTTAGGGGACTACGAGCAGTACTTC. Protein product: CASSPALGFLGDYEQYF.

This chain connects TRBV9 to TRBJ1-2, with 9 bases lining up with TRBD1. Trimming took 5 bases from V and 8 from J; bases not matched to a gene: 7. Germline lookup yields CDR1 SGDLS and CDR2 YYNGEE. The CDR3 consists of 13 residues. Here the CDR3 reads CASRTGTGNGYTF. The DNA for the CDR3 is TGTGCCAGCAGGACCGGGACAGGGAACGGCTACACCTTC.

V usage is TRBV9 and J usage is TRBJ2-7; 12 positions agree with TRBD1. V lost 0 bases, J lost 6 bases, and 4 bases stayed unmatched. The CDR3 is 15 amino acids. Looked up from germline, CDR1 is SGDLS and CDR2 is YYNGEE. The CDR3 reads CASSVGDRGLGEQYF. The CDR3 nucleotides read TGTGCCAGCAGCGTAGGGGACAGGGGGCTAGGCGAGCAGTACTTC. The complete variable domain, with remaining parts taken from reference TRBV9 and TRBJ2-7, reads DSGVTQTPKHLITATGQRVTLRCSPRSGDLSVYWYQQSLDQGLQFLIQYYNGEERAKGNILERFSAQQFPDLHSELNLSSLELGDSALYFCASSVGDRGLGEQYFGPGTRLTVT.

V usage is TRBV18 and J usage is TRBJ1-1; D gene unclear. Germline CDR1 is KGHSH and CDR2 is LQKENI. This CDR3 is 18 amino acids long. The V end was cut by 0 bases, the J end by 1 base, with 18 bases between. CDR3 sequence: CASSPPISRRDSNTEAFF. The DNA of the CDR3 is TGTGCCAGCTCACCACCGATCTCTCGACGGGATTCGAACACTGAAGCTTTCTTT. The whole variable domain, remainder taken from reference TRBV18 and TRBJ1-1, is NAGVMQNPRHLVRRRGQEARLRCSPMKGHSHVYWYRQLPEEGLKFMVYLQKENIIDESGMPKERFSAEFPKEGPSILRIQQVVRGDSAAYFCASSPPISRRDSNTEAFFGQGTRLTVV.

CDR3 protein: CASSLTRGSYNEQFF. The CDR3 region has the DNA TGTGCCAGCAGCTTAACCAGAGGGTCCTACAATGAGCAGTTCTTC. The genes are TRBV7-9 and TRBJ2-1; D may be TRBD2 (5 bases). Germline assignment: CDR1 SEHNR and CDR2 FQNEAQ (reference sequence). Trimming removed 2 bases at V and 1 base at J, with 9 bases between. This CDR3 is built from 15 residues.

The chain combines TRBV2 with TRBJ1-5; the match to TRBD1 covers 9 bases. CDR1 is SNHLY and CDR2 is FYNNEI in the germline V gene. The CDR3 is made up of 15 amino acids. Losses at the gene ends were 7 bases for V and 4 bases for J; bases not matched to a gene: 8. The CDR3 here is CASKIRTGENQPQHF. The CDR3 DNA reads as TGTGCCAGCAAGATACGGACAGGGGAGAATCAGCCCCAGCATTTT.

V is TRBV4-2 and J is TRBJ2-7; tentative D call: TRBD2 (6 bases). CDR1 and CDR2 (germline): LGHNA, YNFKEQ. The CDR3 extends over 14 amino acids. V was cut by 1 base and J by 4 bases, with 11 bases left in between. CDR3 DNA: TGTGCCAGCAGCCAAGTTACGGGAGCGTACGAGCAGTACTTC. Translation: CASSQVTGAYEQYF.

The V and J genes are TRBV6-5 and TRBJ2-4, with D uncertain. The germline gives CDR1 MNHEY, CDR2 SVGAGI. CDR3 length: 14 residues. The V and J ends lost 4 bases and 4 bases respectively, with 11 bases between them. This CDR3 reads CASSSWTEKNIQYF. The DNA of the CDR3 is TGTGCCAGCAGTTCCTGGACGGAGAAAAACATTCAGTACTTC.

V and J are TRBV5-1 and TRBJ2-3, with D maybe TRBD2 (5 bases). The CDR3 length is 15 residues. V dropped 0 bases and J dropped 0 bases, with 8 bases sitting between them. Per germline, CDR1 SGHRS and CDR2 YFSETQ. CDR3 sequence: CASSLARTSTDTQYF. As DNA, the CDR3 is TGCGCCAGCAGCTTGGCCCGGACTAGCACAGATACGCAGTATTTT.

The genes are TRBV10-3 and TRBJ2-3; TRBD2 aligns across 11 bases. This CDR3 is built from 14 residues. Germline CDR1 is ENHRY and CDR2 is SYGVKD. The J segment lost 5 bases and the V segment lost 6 bases, leaving 4 bases of the junction unmatched. CDR3 DNA sequence: TGTGCCATCAGACTAGCGGGAGAGGGAGATACGCAGTATTTT. This sequence encodes CAIRLAGEGDTQYF.

In its sample, this clone was seen once. V and J are TRBV7-2 and TRBJ2-1; TRBD2 aligns across 7 bases. V lost 1 base, J lost 3 bases, and 3 bases stayed unmatched. The V gene's germline CDR1 is SGHTA and CDR2 FQGNSA. The CDR3 spans 15 residues. Here the CDR3 DNA reads TGTGCCAGCAGCTTAGGTCCTAGCGGCTACAATGAGCAGTTCTTC. This gives the protein CASSLGPSGYNEQFF.